The 20 T cell receptor beta chains presented below share a single source sample, sequenced in a study of shared clonotypes between healthy human individuals. Sequencing used immunoSEQ multiplex PCR; TCRdb keeps in-frame clones, though not all of them. The sample shows about 2.3 million clones, roughly 92% of them seen only once. Sample: naive CD4+ T cells from PBMCs. The subset here: CD45RA+ positively selected. These receptors came from a man aged 18 to 35 in good health. Some clones in this sample may be carry-over from other donors' samples.

The V call is TRBV7-2, the J call TRBJ1-3, with TRBD1 matching 7 bases. CDR3 size: 17 residues. J gave up 2 bases and V 0 bases, and 7 bases lay outside the gene matches. Looked up from germline, CDR1 is SGHTA and CDR2 is FQGNSA. CDR3 coding DNA: TGTGCCAGCAGCTTAGCAGGGGGCGCGGGAGCTGGAAACACCATATATTTT. Translated, it gives CASSLAGGAGAGNTIYF.

V gene TRBV27 combines with J gene TRBJ2-1, with D perhaps matching TRBD2 (6 bases). Germline V gives CDR1 MNHEY, CDR2 SMNVEV (reference sequence). The CDR3 is made up of 15 amino acids. Trimming pared 6 bases from V and 0 bases from J, leaving 12 bases between. In DNA form, the CDR3 reads TGTGCCAGCAGGGGACTTCCAAGCTCCTACAATGAGCAGTTCTTC. Amino acid sequence: CASRGLPSSYNEQFF.

The chain carries TRBV5-4 and TRBJ2-6, with D possibly being TRBD1 or TRBD2 (5 bases each). This CDR3 is 17 amino acids long. CDR1 and CDR2 from the germline V gene are SGHNT and YYREEE (reference sequence). V lost 0 bases, J lost 1 base, and 11 bases lay in between. The CDR3 here is CASSLGGTRSGANVLTF. The DNA of the CDR3 is TGTGCCAGCAGCTTGGGGGGGACCCGATCTGGGGCCAACGTCCTGACTTTC.

The V call is TRBV6-6, the J call TRBJ1-1; 7 positions agree with TRBD1. V was pared by 6 bases and J by 4 bases, with 8 bases of the junction left unmatched. CDR1 MNHNY and CDR2 SVGAGI come from the germline V gene (reference sequence). CDR3 size: 14 residues. The CDR3 nucleotides are TGTGCCAGCAGGGGACAGTTAACAGGCACTGAAGCTTTCTTT. Residues: CASRGQLTGTEAFF.

The rearrangement links TRBV6-4 to TRBJ2-1; 8 bases agree with TRBD2. With 8 bases clipped from V and 8 bases from J, the junction kept 11 bases outside the gene matches. The CDR3 consists of 14 residues. Germline V CDR1 and CDR2: MRHNA, SNTAGT. CDR3 nucleotides: TGTGCCAGCTGGACTAGCCGGAGTACCGATGAGCAGTTCTTC. Its protein product is CASWTSRSTDEQFF.

This chain joins TRBV28 and TRBJ2-3; D is unclear. The V end was cut by 7 bases, the J end by 0 bases, with 17 bases between. Germline V lookup: CDR1 MDHEN, CDR2 SYDVKM. The CDR3 has 16 amino acids. The CDR3 DNA sequence: TGTGCCAGCACCCCAACCGTAGTGAGTAGCACAGATACGCAGTATTTT. It specifies CASTPTVVSSTDTQYF.

This clone was detected once. The chain combines TRBV11-2 with TRBJ2-7; 9 nucleotides agree with TRBD1. This CDR3 contains 14 residues. The V segment lost 5 bases and the J segment 5 bases; nucleotides outside the gene matches: 7. Germline CDR1 is SGHAT and CDR2 is FQNNGV. As DNA, the CDR3 is TGTGCCAGCAGCAGCCGGGACAGGGATAACGAGCAGTACTTC. Its protein is CASSSRDRDNEQYF.

The V gene is TRBV5-6, the J gene TRBJ1-5; TRBD1 matches at 9 bases. CDR3 length equals 16 residues. After removal of 2 bases from V and 0 bases from J, the junction contained 3 bases not matched to a gene. Germline CDR1 is SGHDT and CDR2 is YYEEEE. DNA of the CDR3: TGTGCCAGCAGCTTCTACAGGGGGCCTAGCAATCAGCCCCAGCATTTT. Protein sequence: CASSFYRGPSNQPQHF.

The CDR3, as DNA: TGCGCCAGCAGCCGTTCGGTAGCTCTATTGGTGAGCACCGGGGAGCTGTTTTTT. Translation gives CASSRSVALLVSTGELFF. This chain uses TRBV4-1 with TRBJ2-2; no firm D call. The V and J ends lost 4 bases and 4 bases respectively, with 22 bases between them. Germline CDR1 and CDR2: MGHRA and YSYEKL. This CDR3 spans 18 amino acids.

This chain links TRBV25-1 with TRBJ2-3, with TRBD2 matching over 8 bases. The CDR3 is 17 amino acids. Trimming at V came to 4 bases and at J to 2 bases, leaving 11 bases not matched to a gene. CDR1 and CDR2 (germline): MGHDK, SYGVNS. The CDR3 here is CASSGEETSETTDTQYF. Written as DNA, the CDR3 is TGTGCCAGCAGTGGGGAAGAGACTAGCGAAACCACAGATACGCAGTATTTT.

The chain carries TRBV18 and TRBJ1-4; TRBD1 matches 9 bases. Germline assignment: CDR1 KGHSH and CDR2 LQKENI. Unmatched junction bases numbered 3, after V lost 3 bases and J lost 7 bases. The CDR3 is 14 amino acids. In DNA form, the CDR3 reads TGTGCCAGCTCACCGGGACAGGGTATTGAAAAACTGTTTTTT. As protein: CASSPGQGIEKLFF.

The chain links TRBV7-2 to TRBJ1-6; D remains ambiguous. Trimming took off 0 bases at V and 7 bases at J, with 10 bases between the two ends. Germline V gene data show CDR1 as SGHTA and CDR2 as FQGNSA. This CDR3 is built from 15 residues. This CDR3 is CASSLAGFGNSPLHF. The CDR3 nucleotides are TGTGCCAGCAGCTTAGCAGGGTTCGGGAATTCACCCCTCCACTTT.

This chain links TRBV9 with TRBJ1-3; D possibly corresponds to TRBD1 (6 bases). Looked up from germline, CDR1 is SGDLS and CDR2 is YYNGEE. Deletions cut 3 bases from V and 7 bases from J, with 17 bases between. CDR3 length: 15 amino acids. This CDR3 reads CASSAPGGGPNTIYF. In DNA form, the CDR3 reads TGTGCCAGCAGCGCGCCGGGAGGGGGACCCAACACCATATATTTT. The whole variable domain, filled in from reference TRBV9 and TRBJ1-3, reads DSGVTQTPKHLITATGQRVTLRCSPRSGDLSVYWYQQSLDQGLQFLIQYYNGEERAKGNILERFSAQQFPDLHSELNLSSLELGDSALYFCASSAPGGGPNTIYFGEGSWLTVV.

V is TRBV4-2 and J is TRBJ2-5, with 9 positions matching TRBD2. This CDR3 contains 15 residues. The V segment lost 1 base and the J segment 7 bases; nucleotides outside the gene matches: 7. The germline gives CDR1 LGHNA, CDR2 YNFKEQ. The CDR3 DNA reads as TGTGCCAGCAGCCAAGGGGCTAGCGGGGCTGGGACCCAGTACTTC. Protein: CASSQGASGAGTQYF.

The V gene is TRBV27, the J gene TRBJ2-7; maybe TRBD1 (5 bases). CDR1 is MNHEY, CDR2 SMNVEV, per germline (reference sequence). Trimming stripped 3 bases from V and 3 bases from J, with 15 bases between. The CDR3 is made up of 15 amino acids. The CDR3 DNA reads as TGTGCCAGCAGTTTCCGGCAGGGCAATTTCTACGAGCAGTACTTC. Translation: CASSFRQGNFYEQYF.

The V and J genes are TRBV6-5 and TRBJ2-1; D unclear. V was pared by 6 bases and J by 13 bases, with 19 bases between. The CDR3 runs 13 residues. Germline CDR1 MNHEY, CDR2 SVGAGI. The CDR3 spells CASSSTLSIGQFF. The CDR3 DNA reads as TGTGCCAGCAGCTCGACACTTTCCATTGGCCAGTTCTTC.

J is TRBJ1-1 and V is TRBV5-1, with 8 positions matching TRBD1. Germline lookup yields CDR1 SGHRS and CDR2 YFSETQ. V dropped 4 bases and J dropped 4; count of bases not matched to a gene: 9. The CDR3 runs to 15 residues. CDR3 residues: CASSRTGNRVTEAFF. The CDR3 DNA sequence: TGCGCCAGCAGCAGGACAGGGAATAGAGTCACTGAAGCTTTCTTT.

V and J are TRBV25-1 and TRBJ2-2; no clear D gene. CDR3 length: 14 amino acids. V was trimmed by 5 bases and J by 2 bases, leaving 9 bases between them. Germline CDR1 MGHDK, CDR2 SYGVNS. CDR3 loop: CASSSPLNTGELFF. CDR3 nucleotide sequence: TGTGCCAGCAGTAGCCCTCTTAACACCGGGGAGCTGTTTTTT.

V and J are TRBV19 and TRBJ1-2, with D possibly TRBD1 on 5 matching bases. The CDR3 sequence is 15 residues long. V shed 5 bases and J shed 4 bases, with 17 bases lying between them. The germline gives CDR1 LNHDA, CDR2 SQIVND (reference sequence). CDR3 in amino acids: CASSGVGGVPYGYTF. CDR3 nucleotide sequence: TGTGCCAGTAGTGGCGTAGGAGGGGTTCCCTATGGCTACACCTTC.

This clone occurred once. Other DNA sequences in this sample translate to the same CDR3. The gene calls are TRBV4-3 and TRBJ2-7; 11 bases are a match to TRBD1. CDR1 is LGHNA and CDR2 is YSLEER in the germline V gene. CDR3 length: 16 amino acids. V shed 0 bases and J 3 bases; nucleotides not matched to a gene: 4. The CDR3 loop is CASSQDVGQGGYEQYF. The CDR3 region has the DNA TGCGCCAGCAGCCAAGACGTGGGACAGGGGGGCTACGAGCAGTACTTC.